This TCR beta chain was recorded in a study of Graves' ophthalmopathy and Graves' hyperthyroidism. Researchers took RNA transcripts and amplified TCR beta CDR3 regions from them. The authors performed first-round RT-PCR with HTBI primers and then a second-round multiplex PCR. Each CDR3 protein is one row after TCRdb ran MiXCR on the multiplex PCR reads. The repertoire holds 260,000 or so distinct CDR3 sequences, with 45% to 55% as singletons. The germline CDR1 and CDR2 sequences are DFQATT and SNEGSKA (reference sequence). The CDR3 has 13 amino acids. V was cut by 3 bases and J by 1 base, with 8 bases left in between.

Input material: peripheral blood. This TCR was recovered from an adult man with Graves' ophthalmopathy. V usage is TRBV20-1 and J usage is TRBJ2-3; unclear D gene. The CDR3 sequence is CSASSQGTDTQYF. CDR3 nucleotide sequence: TGCAGTGCTAGCTCTCAGGGCACAGATACGCAGTATTTT.